This TCR beta chain was profiled in a study of shared clonotypes between healthy human individuals (dated by TCRdb to 2020 to 2022). Background for the entire study: The cohort included three men and two women between 18 and 49 years of age. For each donor, CD4 naive and CD4 memory were each run on three plates, CD8 naive on two plates, and CD8 memory on one plate. The study deeply sequenced blood TCR repertoires of several healthy adults to estimate repertoire size and the extent of clonotype sharing between individuals. Libraries were prepared and TCR repertoires were sequenced by different laboratories using diverse techniques, in order to increase sequencing depth and limit assay-specific biases. Leukapheresis yielded between about 0.85 and 9.5 billion PBMCs per donor. What the research found in general, with its limitations: Rarefaction of sorted-subset datasets indicated incomplete sequencing despite the large sequencing depth. Across four donors, roughly 5.4% of naive CD4, approximately 3.6% of naive CD8, 2% to 2.5% of memory CD4, and over 0.35% of memory CD8 clonotypes were shared. Clonotypes shared by all four sorted-subset donors showed higher generation probabilities than non-shared clonotypes. Because the study included a small number of donors, the genetic and exposure-history diversity represented was limited. Larger estimated clonotype richness was generally found for naive subsets than for memory subsets. Based on pairwise subsampling, the degree of clonotype sharing among donors was expected to be affected by sequencing depth. Sampling was restricted to blood, and TCR repertoires in tissues likely differ from the TCR repertoires found in blood.

At the junction V is shortened by 3 bases and J by 2 bases, with 17 bases in between. CDR1 SGHRS and CDR2 YFSETQ are derived from the germline V gene. The CDR3 holds 16 amino acids from the cysteine to the phenylalanine. Of all the DNA, just the CDR3 is kept, 48 bases in frame from base 1. The sample holds one count of this clone. There is no known antigen for this receptor. It has no much larger one-base neighbor in the sample; base qualities were not kept. Donors were healthy HIV-negative adults with no recently reported acute infections or vaccinations. Every donor was a Caucasian adult living in Nashville, Tennessee, USA. CD4+ T cells were enriched by magnetic negative selection, after which naive cells were positively selected on CD45RA and the negative fraction was taken as the memory subset. Blood was collected by leukapheresis, and PBMCs were isolated by Ficoll-Histopaque density gradient centrifugation and then cryopreserved in liquid nitrogen vapor phase. Analytical flow cytometry was used to check the purity and quantity of each magnetically sorted T cell population. Genomic DNA was isolated from every sorted fraction and measured by UV absorbance on a Nanodrop 2000c.

Using the deep immunoSEQ assay, multiplex PCR amplified TCR CDR3 regions from genomic DNA. Extracted genomic DNA from each cell subset was distributed evenly across all wells of several immunoSEQ 96-well plates, and each plate was treated as a replicate. Each replicate PCR for sorted subsets received 200 ng genomic DNA, equal to tens of thousands of T cell genomes. The purified libraries were quantified using a Qubit 3.0 fluorometer, sized with a Bioanalyzer 2100, and then quantified again using the KAPA Library Quantification kit. Every immunoSEQ 96-well plate was sequenced on a dedicated single-read 150-cycle Illumina NextSeq 550 flow cell. Under the source paper's analysis protocol: The immunoSEQ output contained only junctional sequences without quality scores, so filtering could not match that applied to full-length reads. To assign V/J genes and CDR3, sequences were annotated against IMGT germline references using PyIR, a Python wrapper for IgBLAST v1.9. Reads with weak V/J assignments (E-value above 1e-6), missing CDR3, stop codons, out-of-frame junctions, or ambiguous translated residues were removed. V3J clonotypes were defined by identical inferred V gene, J gene, and CDR3 amino acid sequence. Percentage overlap between repertoires was computed as shared unique clonotypes divided by the size of the smaller repertoire. Richness of each repertoire was evaluated using RTK rarefaction, the Chao1 estimator, and Recon v2.1 estimates of unobserved clonotypes. For all TCRbeta clonotypes obtained by the gDNA method from a few donors, generation probabilities were computed with OLGA. As stored in TCRdb, this immuneACCESS dataset retains in-frame rearrangements with V and J assigned. A fraction of the clones does not appear; measured against another copy, unresolved V genes explain less than half of the discrepancy, and the remainder lacks a known reason. The D gene and trimming were derived from the DNA, and the V and J assignments and clone size from that table. The sample contains over a million clones, roughly 96% of them found a single time. The ten largest clonotypes hold 1% to 1.5% of the sample.

The chain couples TRBV5-1 to TRBJ2-5; the D gene is perhaps TRBD1 or TRBD2, each of them matching over 5 bases. The sample consisted of naive CD4+ T cells sorted from blood. The sample's cell subset or site label is to be understood as: CD45RA+ positively selected. The clonotype comes from a man aged 30 to 39 in good health. The CDR3 loop reads CASSSFLGRRQETQYF. In nucleotides, the sequence is TGCGCCAGCAGCTCCTTCCTGGGACGCCGACAAGAGACCCAGTACTTC.